Following are 20 T cell receptor beta chains from one sample sequenced in a study of cytomegalovirus exposure and HLA in healthy donors. Researchers ran the PCR with 60 Vbeta and 13 Jbeta primers. Sequenced by immunoSEQ multiplex PCR; TCRdb stores in-frame clones only, minus some. The data hold about 180,000 clones, with 70% to 80% observed a single time. Specimen: PBMCs. These receptors all stem from a man aged 55 to 70 in good health and CMV-seronegative.

This rearrangement joins TRBV4-2 to TRBJ2-7, with 9 bases matching TRBD2. With V trimmed by 1 base and J by 4 bases, 14 bases remained unmatched. The germline CDR1 and CDR2 sequences are LGHNA and YNFKEQ. CDR3 length: 18 residues. CDR3 protein: CASSQGTSALAGQYEQYF. In DNA form, the CDR3 reads TGTGCCAGCAGCCAAGGGACTAGCGCGCTAGCGGGACAGTACGAGCAGTACTTC.

In its sample, this clone was seen once. V and J are TRBV4-2 and TRBJ1-4; D is uncertain. V lost 2 bases and J 4 bases, leaving 11 bases between the germline ends. The CDR3 spans 15 residues. CDR1 is LGHNA, CDR2 YNFKEQ, per germline. The CDR3 loop reads CASSQTRAINEKLFF. The CDR3, as DNA: TGTGCCAGCAGCCAAACGAGGGCCATTAATGAAAAACTGTTTTTT.

V is TRBV18 and J is TRBJ2-2, with D possibly matching TRBD2 (6 bases). CDR3 length: 15 amino acids. Germline CDR1 KGHSH, CDR2 LQKENI. The germline V and J ends were trimmed by 1 base and 4 bases, with 10 bases remaining between them. The CDR3 nucleotides read TGTGCCAGCTCACCACGGACTACGGGCACCGGGGAGCTGTTTTTT. Its translation is CASSPRTTGTGELFF.

V gene TRBV6-6 combines with J gene TRBJ2-5, with D maybe TRBD2 (6 bases). The germline V gene has CDR1 MNHNY and CDR2 SVGAGI (reference sequence). This CDR3 has 12 amino acids. V was cut by 2 bases and J by 5 bases, with 6 bases left in between. CDR3 in DNA: TGTGCCAGCAGTTACGCGGGGGAGACCCAGTACTTC. Amino acid sequence: CASSYAGETQYF.

CDR3 DNA sequence: TGCGCCAGCAGCGTGACAGGCTCCTACGAGCAGTACTTC. Residues: CASSVTGSYEQYF. This chain uses TRBV5-1 with TRBJ2-7, with D perhaps matching TRBD1 (6 bases). Trimming removed 4 bases at V and 0 bases at J, with 8 bases between. The germline CDR1 and CDR2 sequences are SGHRS and YFSETQ. The CDR3 length is 13 residues.

This clone appeared once. In DNA form, the CDR3 reads TGCAGCGGATCCTTCGGCTATGGCTACACCTTC. This encodes CSGSFGYGYTF. This rearrangement joins TRBV29-1 to TRBJ1-2; D not certain. Germline CDR1 SQVTM, CDR2 ANQGSEA. The CDR3 runs to 11 residues. V was pared by 7 bases and J by 4 bases, with 10 bases between.

The CDR3 is CASVYSGNTIYF. CDR3 coding DNA: TGTGCCAGCGTTTACTCTGGAAACACCATATATTTT. The rearrangement links TRBV2 to TRBJ1-3; the D is unclear. This CDR3 has 12 amino acids. V lost 8 bases and J lost 0, with 5 bases in between. Per the germline V gene, CDR1 is SNHLY and CDR2 is FYNNEI.

The rearrangement uses TRBV25-1 and TRBJ1-1, with D tentatively TRBD1 (6 bases). CDR1 is MGHDK and CDR2 is SYGVNS in the germline V gene. This CDR3 region has 12 residues. Trimming shortened V by 6 bases and J by 7 bases, and 12 bases separated the two germline ends. The CDR3 here is CASSNVQGEAFF. The CDR3 DNA reads as TGTGCCAGCAGCAATGTACAGGGTGAAGCTTTCTTT.

This clone appeared a few times. The chain is built from TRBV19 and TRBJ1-1, with 8 bases identical to TRBD1. This CDR3 region has 15 residues. V dropped 4 bases and J dropped 5; count of bases not matched to a gene: 9. The germline V gene encodes CDR1 LNHDA and CDR2 SQIVND (reference sequence). The CDR3 region is CASSTQDRARTEAFF. Here the CDR3 DNA reads TGTGCCAGTAGTACCCAGGACAGGGCTCGGACTGAAGCTTTCTTT.

The chain couples TRBV10-3 to TRBJ2-7, with D perhaps TRBD2 (6 bases). This CDR3 comprises 14 residues. Germline V CDR1 and CDR2: ENHRY, SYGVKD. The V end lost 10 bases, the J end lost 1 base, and 17 bases lay between the germline ends. CDR3 residues: CATTRGSGSYEQYF. The CDR3 nucleotides read TGTGCCACCACGCGGGGTTCGGGGTCCTACGAGCAGTACTTC.

The chain couples TRBV15 to TRBJ2-3; 9 bases agree with TRBD2. Unmatched junction bases numbered 10, after V lost 0 bases and J lost 3 bases. Per the germline V gene, CDR1 is LNHNV and CDR2 is YYDKDF (reference sequence). The CDR3 covers 18 residues. CDR3: CATSRDRAGGVGTDTQYF. CDR3 DNA sequence: TGTGCCACCAGCAGAGATCGGGCGGGAGGGGTTGGAACAGATACGCAGTATTTT. Full variable domain (missing parts from reference TRBV15 and TRBJ2-3): DAMVIQNPRYQVTQFGKPVTLSCSQTLNHNVMYWYQQKSSQAPKLLFHYYDKDFNNEADTPDNFQSRRPNTSFCFLDIRSPGLGDTAMYLCATSRDRAGGVGTDTQYFGPGTRLTVL.

The CDR3 DNA sequence: TGTGCCAGCAGCCCCAGGCCCCACAGGGGGCGGGGGTACAATGAGCAGTTCTTC. As protein: CASSPRPHRGRGYNEQFF. The chain employs TRBV16 and TRBJ2-1, with TRBD1 matching 9 bases. The CDR3 is 18 amino acids. The V gene's germline CDR1 is KGHSY and CDR2 FQNENV. J was trimmed by 4 bases and V by 4 bases; bases with no gene match: 14.

On this clone: The sample contains more than one DNA sequence encoding this CDR3. The rearrangement joins TRBV5-1 to TRBJ1-2; 7 bases align to TRBD1. V dropped 4 bases and J dropped 0; count of bases not matched to a gene: 3. This CDR3 has 14 amino acids. Germline V gene lookup returns CDR1 SGHRS and CDR2 YFSETQ. CDR3 DNA sequence: TGCGCCAGCAGCCTGGGGACAGCTAACTATGGCTACACCTTC. It specifies CASSLGTANYGYTF.

The rearrangement uses TRBV2 and TRBJ2-5; 10 bases are shared with TRBD1. The assigned J gene may be wrong: the sequence end matches TRBJ2-7 better. CDR1 and CDR2 (germline): SNHLY, FYNNEI. This CDR3 contains 14 residues. CDR3 nucleotide sequence: TGTGCCAGCAGCCCCGGGACAGGGGCAGGCGAGCAGTACTTC. The encoded protein is CASSPGTGAGEQYF.

The chain carries TRBV29-1 and TRBJ1-1, with TRBD1 matching over 8 bases. Germline V gives CDR1 SQVTM, CDR2 ANQGSEA. The CDR3 spans 13 residues. Losses at the gene ends were 4 bases for V and 4 bases for J; bases not matched to a gene: 5. CDR3 bases: TGCAGCGTTGGGCAGGGGGCGGGCACTGAAGCTTTCTTT. This gives the protein CSVGQGAGTEAFF.

This clone was counted a few times. The V call is TRBV28, the J call TRBJ1-1; a weak D match, TRBD1 (5 bases). Trimming cost V 6 bases and J 3 bases, with 17 bases left between them. The CDR3 contains 15 residues. Germline V lookup: CDR1 MDHEN, CDR2 SYDVKM. Here the CDR3 DNA reads TGTGCCAGCAGCTACCCCGTGGGGGGGGACACTGAAGCTTTCTTT. Amino acids: CASSYPVGGDTEAFF.

The rearrangement uses TRBV2 and TRBJ2-3, with a possible D match to TRBD2 (5 bases). CDR1 and CDR2 (germline): SNHLY, FYNNEI. There are 17 residues in the CDR3. Trimming pared 4 bases from V and 3 bases from J, leaving 20 bases between. For the CDR3, the DNA is TGTGCCAGCAGTGGGATAACGGGGATGTTGCGGACAGATACGCAGTATTTT. It encodes CASSGITGMLRTDTQYF.

A remark on this clone: At one boundary the junction diverges from the germline segment, which might be a read error. The chain joins TRBV28 to TRBJ1-3; 9 positions agree with TRBD1. Germline V gene sequence: CDR1 MDHEN, CDR2 SYDVKM. This CDR3 spans 17 amino acids. The CDR3 reads CATSGSGTGSSGNTIYF. For the CDR3, the DNA is TGTGCCACCAGTGGATCCGGGACAGGGTCATCTGGAAACACCATATATTTT.

This clone was recorded only once. The V and J genes are TRBV5-1 and TRBJ1-1; D is perhaps TRBD1 (6 bases). The CDR3 has 13 residues. V lost 5 bases and J lost 4, with 12 bases in between. Germline-derived CDR1 and CDR2 are SGHRS and YFSETQ. The CDR3, as DNA: TGCGCCAGCAGTCAAGGACAGCGCACTGAAGCTTTCTTT. It codes for CASSQGQRTEAFF.

This chain joins TRBV11-2 and TRBJ2-2; 7 bases agree with TRBD1. This CDR3 spans 13 amino acids. Looked up from germline, CDR1 is SGHAT and CDR2 is FQNNGV. V lost 9 bases to trimming and J lost 5 bases; unmatched junction nucleotides: 6. The CDR3 sequence: CASVAGGTGELFF. CDR3 nucleotides: TGTGCCAGTGTCGCAGGGGGAACCGGGGAGCTGTTTTTT.